What follows are 19 T cell receptor beta chains derived from one specimen sequenced in a study of blood T cells in healthy people across ages. It was with a sample-barcoded 5' primer and a J-beta primer mix that a second PCR of roughly 7 to 11 cycles was run. In TCRdb, the 5' RACE reads were re-called with MiXCR into one record per CDR3 protein. Among approximately 850,000 distinct CDR3 sequences listed, roughly 64% were seen once. Sequenced input: blood. These receptors were collected from a young man in good health.

This clonotype was counted between two and nine times. The rearrangement uses TRBV7-2 and TRBJ1-2; 9 bases fit TRBD1. V dropped 5 bases and J dropped 2; count of bases not matched to a gene: 6. There are 15 residues in the CDR3. Germline-derived CDR1 and CDR2 are SGHTA and FQGNSA. CDR3 nucleotide sequence: TGTGCCAGCAGCACCGGGGACAGGGCCAACTATGGCTACACCTTC. It translates to CASSTGDRANYGYTF.

The J gene is TRBJ2-7, the V gene TRBV20-1, with D unresolved. The V gene's germline CDR1 is DFQATT and CDR2 SNEGSKA (reference sequence). Trimming removed 1 base at V and 6 bases at J, with 13 bases between. The CDR3 runs 13 residues. This CDR3 is CSARALMTFEQYF. In nucleotides, the CDR3 is TGCAGTGCTAGAGCCCTCATGACCTTCGAGCAGTACTTC.

This clonotype has only a few counts. The genes are TRBV20-1 and TRBJ2-1; 7 bases map to TRBD2. This CDR3 spans 11 amino acids. The V segment lost 4 bases and the J segment 10 bases; nucleotides outside the gene matches: 4. From germline, CDR1 is DFQATT and CDR2 SNEGSKA (reference sequence). CDR3 region: CSATSGGEQFF. The DNA for the CDR3 is TGCAGTGCTACTTCGGGGGGAGAGCAGTTCTTC.

V is TRBV7-2 and J is TRBJ2-5; no reliable D call. Judging by the DNA end, TRBJ2-7 fits better; the J call may be wrong. Germline loops: CDR1 SGHTA, CDR2 FQGNSA. The CDR3 is 13 residues long. Here the CDR3 DNA reads TGTGCCAGCAGCTTAGGTGTCTTTGGCGAGCAGTACTTC. Amino acids: CASSLGVFGEQYF.

This chain uses TRBV4-2 with TRBJ2-1, with D perhaps matching TRBD2 (5 bases). The CDR3 covers 15 residues. V dropped 0 bases and J dropped 5 bases, with 11 bases sitting between them. The V gene's germline CDR1 is LGHNA and CDR2 YNFKEQ. The chain's CDR3 is CASSQDGREHNEQFF. The CDR3 region has the DNA TGTGCCAGCAGCCAAGATGGGAGAGAACACAATGAGCAGTTCTTC.

Only one count was recorded for this clonotype. This chain uses TRBV11-2 with TRBJ2-1; weak D call: TRBD1 (6 bases). CDR3 length: 15 residues. Germline V CDR1 and CDR2: SGHAT, FQNNGV. V was shortened by 5 bases and J by 5 bases, with 16 bases between the two germline ends. CDR3 bases: TGTGCCAGCAGCCCAGGGGCTGGGACACACAATGAGCAGTTCTTC. Its translation is CASSPGAGTHNEQFF.

This clonotype was counted only a few times. The chain joins TRBV4-3 to TRBJ2-7, with no clear D. The length of the CDR3 is 15 residues. Trimming shortened V by 0 bases and J by 0 bases, and 9 bases separated the two germline ends. Germline lookup yields CDR1 LGHNA and CDR2 YSLEER. CDR3 amino acids: CASSQDGDFSYEQYF. DNA for the CDR3: TGCGCCAGCAGCCAAGATGGGGATTTCTCCTACGAGCAGTACTTC.

This clonotype is a singleton in its sample. This rearrangement joins TRBV7-9 to TRBJ2-4; no clear D. The J call may be faulty, since TRBJ2-7 better matches the DNA end. CDR3 length: 16 amino acids. Germline V CDR1 and CDR2: SEHNR, FQNEAQ (reference sequence). CDR3 DNA sequence: TGTGCCAGCAGCTCCCTTCCCGGAAGGGAAGCCGACGAGCAGTACTTC. This codes for CASSSLPGREADEQYF.

This clonotype was observed once. The CDR3: CSATPGTEAFF. The CDR3 DNA reads as TGCAGTGCTACGCCTGGGACTGAAGCTTTCTTT. V is TRBV20-1 and J is TRBJ1-1; no firm D call. The germline V gene encodes CDR1 DFQATT and CDR2 SNEGSKA (reference sequence). The CDR3 runs 11 residues. V was shortened by 4 bases and J by 5 bases, with 8 bases between the two germline ends.

This chain joins TRBV28 and TRBJ2-3; D gene ambiguous. CDR1 is MDHEN and CDR2 is SYDVKM in the germline V gene. V lost 4 bases to trimming and J lost 4 bases, with 15 bases between them. This CDR3 is built from 15 residues. CDR3 region: CASSSYQPDADTQYF. Written as DNA, the CDR3 is TGTGCCAGCAGTTCCTACCAGCCGGACGCAGATACGCAGTATTTT.

This rearrangement joins TRBV20-1 to TRBJ1-1; no clear D. V lost 6 bases to trimming and J lost 1 base, with 12 bases between them. There are 13 residues in the CDR3. Germline values: CDR1 DFQATT, CDR2 SNEGSKA (reference sequence). The CDR3 nucleotides read TGCAGTGCCGAGGGCATTCAGAACACTGAAGCTTTCTTT. Amino acid sequence: CSAEGIQNTEAFF.

This clonotype was seen more than once but under ten times. The V call is TRBV18, the J call TRBJ1-6; no clear D gene. Trimming left V 0 bases short and J 0 bases short, with 9 bases between. Per the germline V gene, CDR1 is KGHSH and CDR2 is LQKENI. CDR3 length: 17 residues. CDR3 DNA sequence: TGTGCCAGCTCACCACCGGGAACGGACTCCTATAATTCACCCCTCCACTTT. It codes for CASSPPGTDSYNSPLHF.

This chain uses TRBV7-2 with TRBJ1-5, with 7 bases matching TRBD1. Looked up from germline, CDR1 is SGHTA and CDR2 is FQGNSA. The V gene end was trimmed by 1 base and the J gene end by 6 bases; junction bases not matched to a gene: 9. The CDR3 is made up of 16 amino acids. The CDR3 loop reads CASSLGLQGVGQPQHF. CDR3 DNA sequence: TGTGCCAGCAGCTTAGGTCTCCAGGGGGTGGGTCAGCCCCAGCATTTT.

This chain uses TRBV12-3 or TRBV12-4 with TRBJ2-3, with 14 nucleotides matching TRBD2. The CDR3 spans 16 residues. V shed 6 bases, J shed 13 bases, and the junction held 15 bases outside the gene matches. CDR3 loop: CASSRLAGGDTDMEYF. In DNA, the CDR3 is TGTGCCAGCAGCCGACTAGCGGGAGGGGACACAGATATGGAGTATTTT.

The CDR3 loop reads CASSQYFSGLSNEQFF. In DNA, the CDR3 is TGTGCCAGCAGCCAATATTTCTCCGGTCTTTCGAATGAGCAGTTCTTC. The chain joins TRBV4-2 to TRBJ2-1, with D unclear. Trimming pared 2 bases from V and 7 bases from J, leaving 18 bases between. The CDR3 runs 16 residues. The V gene's germline CDR1 is LGHNA and CDR2 YNFKEQ.

This clonotype appeared once. V usage is TRBV7-9 and J usage is TRBJ1-6; D remains ambiguous. The CDR3 loop spans 14 amino acids. V was cut by 1 base and J by 12 bases, with 13 bases left in between. The germline V gene encodes CDR1 SEHNR and CDR2 FQNEAQ (reference sequence). The CDR3 sequence is CASSLESVVVPLHF. In nucleotides, the CDR3 is TGTGCCAGCAGCTTAGAGTCAGTCGTGGTACCCCTCCACTTT.

The count of this clonotype is one. This chain connects TRBV29-1 to TRBJ2-3, with D possibly being TRBD2 (5 bases). The CDR3 length is 14 residues. V lost 3 bases to trimming and J lost 3 bases, with 13 bases between them. Germline loops: CDR1 SQVTM, CDR2 ANQGSEA. As DNA, the CDR3 is TGCAGCGTTGACGAGACTAATATAACAGATACGCAGTATTTT. Translated: CSVDETNITDTQYF.

The rearrangement links TRBV7-2 to TRBJ2-7; D gene uncertain. Trimming left V 3 bases short and J 2 bases short, with 17 bases between. Germline V gene sequence: CDR1 SGHTA, CDR2 FQGNSA. The CDR3 sequence is 16 residues long. CDR3 in amino acids: CASSLLSSGRTYEQYF. CDR3 DNA sequence: TGTGCCAGCAGCTTGTTGTCGTCAGGCCGAACCTACGAGCAGTACTTC.

This clonotype was counted a few times. This chain joins TRBV5-1 and TRBJ2-1; 8 bases agree with TRBD2. There are 15 residues in the CDR3. Per the germline V gene, CDR1 is SGHRS and CDR2 is YFSETQ. V lost 5 bases, J lost 0 bases, and 4 bases stayed unmatched. The CDR3 is CASRDSGISYNEQFF. In nucleotides, the CDR3 is TGCGCCAGCAGGGATAGCGGGATCTCCTACAATGAGCAGTTCTTC. The entire variable domain, with the rest obtained from reference TRBV5-1 and TRBJ2-1, is as follows: KAGVTQTPRYLIKTRGQQVTLSCSPISGHRSVSWYQQTPGQGLQFLFEYFSETQRNKGNFPGRFSGRQFSNSRSEMNVSTLELGDSALYLCASRDSGISYNEQFFGPGTRLTVL.